This note documents a single T cell receptor (beta chain) sequence. It has no known antigen specificity. Within one base of it there is no much larger clone, and no base qualities were kept. Receptor amplification or capture employed the immunoSEQ multiplex PCR assay. The table was pulled from immuneACCESS by TCRdb, which kept in-frame rearrangements only. Such tables lose some clones; where checked, under half of the loss comes from unresolved V genes, and the rest has no known cause. The sample table holds tens of thousands of clones, of which approximately 84% were seen once. The ten largest clones represent roughly 3.1% of the sample. This sample is drawn from a study of control samples from healthy donors and cancer patients (TCRdb year 2020). The CDR3 holds 15 amino acids from the cysteine to the phenylalanine. Just CDR3 DNA is preserved here, 45 bases in frame from base 1. Reading the germline V gene (reference sequence) gives CDR1 SEHNR and CDR2 FQNEAQ. V has 5 bases trimmed and J has 4 bases trimmed; junction bases matching no gene number 6.

The rearrangement joined TRBV7-9 to TRBJ2-1; 9 of the junction bases match TRBD2. The specimen sequenced was PBMCs. The clonotype originates from a woman aged 50 to 60 with lung cancer. The CDR3 protein sequence reads: CASSMSGGMYNEQFF. The nucleotide sequence reads TGTGCCAGCAGCATGAGCGGGGGGATGTACAATGAGCAGTTCTTC.